This TCR beta chain was recorded in a study of T cell repertoires in cytomegalovirus infection. About the study: A matching HLA type, together with CMV infection, was signaled by public TCR beta signatures.

This clonotype was detected many times. No antigen is known for it. The CDR3 is 12 residues long. Per the germline V gene, CDR1 is SEHNR and CDR2 is FQNEAQ (reference sequence). Trimming removed 2 bases at V and 4 bases at J, with 5 bases between. One entry per CDR3 protein results from TCRdb running MiXCR on the reads. The sample holds roughly 990,000 distinct CDR3 sequences, under 40% seen once. The origin of this receptor is a human donor in good health (CMV status not recorded). Some clones in this sample may be carry-over from other donors' samples. The input for sequencing was cultured CD8+ T cells from PBMCs, taken from culture after CMV antigen stimulation. The rearrangement uses TRBV7-9 and TRBJ1-1; D is ambiguous. In DNA form, the CDR3 reads TGTGCCAGCAGCTTATATGGCACTGAAGCTTTCTTT. It codes for CASSLYGTEAFF.